These 8 T cell receptor beta chains came from one sample sequenced in a study of T-cell memory formation after mild COVID-19. One entry per CDR3 protein, called by TCRdb with MiXCR from the 5' RACE reads. The sample lists 500,000 to 550,000 distinct CDR3 sequences, around 20% occurring once. The sequencing input was PBMCs or a T cell subset sorted from them (not recorded which). These receptors came from an adult woman who had mild COVID-19 (a few samples of this study predate the infection). Cell type and time point are not known.

V and J are TRBV12-3 or TRBV12-4 and TRBJ1-1; D is ambiguous. Trimming left V 8 bases short and J 4 bases short, with 14 bases between. This CDR3 comprises 13 residues. The CDR3: CASSSRGTTEAFF. DNA of the CDR3: TGTGCCAGCTCTTCAAGAGGTACCACTGAAGCTTTCTTT.

This clonotype was counted a few times. J is TRBJ1-3 and V is TRBV7-9; no definite D call. Deletions cut 1 base from V and 2 bases from J, with 12 bases between. Germline assignment: CDR1 SEHNR and CDR2 FQNEAQ (reference sequence). The CDR3 consists of 16 residues. CDR3 loop: CASSLDGTVTGNTIYF. In DNA form, the CDR3 reads TGTGCCAGCAGCTTAGACGGTACAGTTACTGGAAACACCATATATTTT. Variable domain in full (rest from reference TRBV7-9 and TRBJ1-3): DTGVSQNPRHKITKRGQNVTFRCDPISEHNRLYWYRQTLGQGPEFLTYFQNEAQLEKSRLLSDRFSAERPKGSFSTLEIQRTEQGDSAMYLCASSLDGTVTGNTIYFGEGSWLTVV.

This clonotype was recorded a few times. CDR3 residues: CASSLERGMTEAFF. CDR3 sequence (DNA): TGTGCCAGCAGCTTAGAACGGGGGATGACTGAAGCTTTCTTT. This rearrangement joins TRBV7-9 to TRBJ1-1, with D perhaps matching TRBD1 (5 bases). Germline V gene sequence: CDR1 SEHNR, CDR2 FQNEAQ (reference sequence). V lost 1 base to trimming and J lost 5 bases, with 11 bases between them. The CDR3 is 14 residues long.

In its sample, this clonotype was seen a few times. The chain couples TRBV9 to TRBJ1-1; D unresolved. V shed 0 bases and J shed 5 bases, with 8 bases lying between them. Looked up from germline, CDR1 is SGDLS and CDR2 is YYNGEE. The CDR3 consists of 13 residues. In DNA form, the CDR3 reads TGTGCCAGCAGCGTAGACGGAGGAACTGAAGCTTTCTTT. Translating it yields CASSVDGGTEAFF.

This clonotype appeared a few times. V gene TRBV7-9 combines with J gene TRBJ1-5; no clear D gene. The CDR3 extends over 14 amino acids. Trimming took off 3 bases at V and 0 bases at J, with 6 bases between the two ends. Germline V gives CDR1 SEHNR, CDR2 FQNEAQ (reference sequence). CDR3 nucleotide sequence: TGTGCCAGCAGCTTGGAGGATAGCAATCAGCCCCAGCATTTT. Its protein is CASSLEDSNQPQHF.

V is TRBV12-3 or TRBV12-4 and J is TRBJ1-2; D is possibly TRBD1 (6 bases). The CDR3 covers 12 residues. V shed 6 bases and J shed 8 bases, with 13 bases lying between them. The DNA for the CDR3 is TGTGCCAGCAGAACACAGGGTCGGGGCTACACCTTC. Residues: CASRTQGRGYTF.

This clonotype occurred a few times. The V gene is TRBV10-3, the J gene TRBJ2-7; the match to TRBD2 covers 10 bases. The CDR3 covers 13 residues. V lost 7 bases and J lost 3; bases outside the gene matches: 3. CDR1 and CDR2 (germline): ENHRY, SYGVKD. CDR3 amino acids: CAIKASGSYEQYF. CDR3 coding DNA: TGTGCCATCAAGGCTAGCGGGAGCTACGAGCAGTACTTC.

There are a few counts of this clonotype. This chain joins TRBV20-1 and TRBJ2-7, with 11 bases identical to TRBD2. Per germline, CDR1 DFQATT and CDR2 SNEGSKA (reference sequence). The CDR3 covers 15 residues. V was pared by 2 bases and J by 2 bases, with 5 bases of the junction left unmatched. The CDR3 DNA reads TGCAGTGCTAGACCTAGTAGCGGGAGGGCCTACGAGCAGTACTTC. It specifies CSARPSSGRAYEQYF.